These 10 T cell receptor beta chains came from one sample sequenced in a study of cytomegalovirus exposure and HLA in healthy donors. The PCR used 60 Vbeta and 13 Jbeta primers. The repertoire was sequenced with immunoSEQ multiplex PCR; TCRdb's copy has only in-frame clones and lacks some. Here the sample spans about 130,000 clones, 81% being singletons. The source material was PBMCs. These receptors all stem from a man aged 18 to 29 in good health and CMV-seronegative.

The chain uses TRBV15 and TRBJ1-3; the D gene is possibly TRBD1 (5 bases). The V and J ends lost 3 bases and 0 bases respectively, with 9 bases between them. Germline loops: CDR1 LNHNV, CDR2 YYDKDF (reference sequence). The CDR3 runs to 15 residues. The CDR3 spells CATSRTVLSGNTIYF. CDR3 nucleotide sequence: TGTGCCACCAGCAGGACAGTTCTCTCTGGAAACACCATATATTTT.

The chain couples TRBV7-9 to TRBJ2-1; D gene unclear. CDR1 SEHNR and CDR2 FQNEAQ come from the germline V gene (reference sequence). The CDR3 has 13 residues. Trimming left V 6 bases short and J 3 bases short, with 9 bases between. Written as DNA, the CDR3 is TGTGCCAGCAGTTTTCCGGGCTACAATGAGCAGTTCTTC. The encoded protein is CASSFPGYNEQFF.

The sample holds one count of this clone. This chain links TRBV6-1 with TRBJ2-7; D possibly corresponds to TRBD1 (6 bases). The germline V gene has CDR1 MNHNS and CDR2 SASEGT. V was trimmed by 6 bases and J by 3 bases, leaving 18 bases between them. The CDR3 sequence is 15 residues long. The CDR3 reads CASSPRGDIFYEQYF. Here the CDR3 DNA reads TGTGCCAGCAGCCCACGTGGGGACATATTCTACGAGCAGTACTTC.

The V and J genes are TRBV5-1 and TRBJ1-6; 7 positions agree with TRBD1. Germline trimming cut 0 bases from V and 5 bases from J; bases unmatched to any gene: 5. The CDR3 loop spans 16 amino acids. Germline V gene sequence: CDR1 SGHRS, CDR2 YFSETQ. The CDR3: CASSLGTGVDNSPLHF. The CDR3 DNA follows: TGCGCCAGCAGCTTGGGTACAGGGGTGGATAATTCACCCCTCCACTTT. Combining the CDR3 with reference TRBV5-1 and TRBJ1-6 gives the whole variable domain KAGVTQTPRYLIKTRGQQVTLSCSPISGHRSVSWYQQTPGQGLQFLFEYFSETQRNKGNFPGRFSGRQFSNSRSEMNVSTLELGDSALYLCASSLGTGVDNSPLHFGNGTRLTVT.

This clone was seen once. The junction departs from germline at one end; a sequencing error may be responsible. The V call is TRBV29-1, the J call TRBJ1-2; unclear D gene. The CDR3 runs 12 residues. Germline V gives CDR1 SQVTM, CDR2 ANQGSEA. The CDR3: CSVEGIERGYTF. The CDR3 DNA sequence: TGCAGCGTCGAAGGGATAGAGCGAGGCTACACCTTC.

This clone occurred a few times. This chain joins TRBV7-9 and TRBJ2-7, with D possibly being TRBD1 (6 bases). The CDR3 runs 17 residues. Looked up from germline, CDR1 is SEHNR and CDR2 is FQNEAQ (reference sequence). Trimming pared 5 bases from V and 0 bases from J, leaving 20 bases between. The CDR3 DNA follows: TGTGCCAGCAGCAAAACCCAAGACAGGAGCAGCTCCTACGAGCAGTACTTC. Its translation is CASSKTQDRSSSYEQYF.

J is TRBJ2-7 and V is TRBV7-9, with D unclear. Per germline, CDR1 SEHNR and CDR2 FQNEAQ (reference sequence). Trimming stripped 4 bases from V and 4 bases from J, with 11 bases between. The CDR3 is made up of 13 amino acids. CDR3 residues: CASSSPLRYEQYF. CDR3 DNA sequence: TGTGCCAGCAGCTCACCGCTCCGGTACGAGCAGTACTTC.

The chain couples TRBV28 to TRBJ1-2; TRBD1 might be the D (5 bases). Trimming left V 7 bases short and J 5 bases short, with 14 bases between. Germline CDR1 is MDHEN and CDR2 is SYDVKM. This CDR3 has 13 residues. Here the CDR3 reads CASTLSGTYGYTF. The CDR3, as DNA: TGTGCCAGCACCCTGAGCGGGACGTATGGCTACACCTTC.

The rearrangement joins TRBV28 to TRBJ1-4; 8 nucleotides line up with TRBD1. Germline trimming cut 5 bases from V and 8 bases from J; bases unmatched to any gene: 10. CDR3 length: 15 residues. The germline V gene encodes CDR1 MDHEN and CDR2 SYDVKM. The CDR3 coding sequence is TGTGCCAGCAGTCTCCTGGGGACAGGATTGGAAAAACTGTTTTTT. It is translated as CASSLLGTGLEKLFF. The variable domain in full, with the rest retrieved from reference TRBV28 and TRBJ1-4, is DVKVTQSSRYLVKRTGEKVFLECVQDMDHENMFWYRQDPGLGLRLIYFSYDVKMKEKGDIPEGYSVSREKKERFSLILESASTNQTSMYLCASSLLGTGLEKLFFGSGTQLSVL.

This chain links TRBV9 with TRBJ1-3; a weak D match, TRBD1 (6 bases). Trimming stripped 4 bases from V and 1 base from J, with 15 bases between. CDR1 is SGDLS, CDR2 YYNGEE, per germline. The length of the CDR3 is 16 residues. CDR3 sequence (DNA): TGTGCCAGCAGCTACAGGGCTCAGGGGTCTGGAAACACCATATATTTT. Protein: CASSYRAQGSGNTIYF.